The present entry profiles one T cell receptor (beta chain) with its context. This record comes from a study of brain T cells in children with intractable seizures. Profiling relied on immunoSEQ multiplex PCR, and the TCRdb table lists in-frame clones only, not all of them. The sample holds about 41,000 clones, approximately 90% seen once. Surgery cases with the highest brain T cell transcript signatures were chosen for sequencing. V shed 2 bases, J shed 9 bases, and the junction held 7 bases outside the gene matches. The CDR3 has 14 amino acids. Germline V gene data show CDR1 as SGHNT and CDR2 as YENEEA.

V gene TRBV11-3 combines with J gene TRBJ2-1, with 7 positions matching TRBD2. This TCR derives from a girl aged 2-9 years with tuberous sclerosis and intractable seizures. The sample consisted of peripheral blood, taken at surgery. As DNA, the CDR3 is TGTGCCAGCAGCTTAAGTAAGGCGGGGGTTGAGCAGTTCTTC. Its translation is CASSLSKAGVEQFF.